The present T cell receptor beta chain was sequenced within a study of CD8 T cells in ankylosing spondylitis. In making TCR beta libraries, quantitative 5'-RACE with molecular barcodes was used. TCRdb independently ran MiXCR on the 5' RACE reads; one entry per CDR3 protein. Of roughly 48,000 distinct CDR3 sequences in the sample, roughly 7.3% were seen once. General observations from the study: For ankylosing spondylitis blood, a TCR beta motif of under 10 highly homologous variants appeared characteristic. Reported data indicate significant enrichment of disease-linked clones within matched ankylosing spondylitis synovial fluid. Earlier authors reported some of these motif variants in reactive arthritis synovial fluid and blood.

At least ten counts were recorded for this clonotype. Its antigen remains unknown. This receptor was taken from a female donor with ankylosing spondylitis or in good health (not recorded which). The sample was blood, either unsorted or a sorted T cell fraction (not recorded which).

The CDR3 sequence is CANSLAGGPVNEQFF. Written as DNA, the CDR3 is TGTGCCAACTCCTTAGCGGGGGGGCCCGTCAATGAGCAGTTCTTC. This sequence joins TRBV12-3 or TRBV12-4 and TRBJ2-1, with 11 bases lining up with TRBD2. After removal of 10 bases from V and 6 bases from J, the junction contained 11 bases not matched to a gene. This CDR3 contains 15 residues.